At least ten counts were recorded for the clone carrying this T cell receptor (beta chain). The data originate from a study of CD8 T cells in ankylosing spondylitis. V was pared by 0 bases and J by 5 bases, with 11 bases of the junction left unmatched. The CDR3 sequence is 16 residues long. Germline V gene data show CDR1 as DFQATT and CDR2 as SNEGSKA (reference sequence). TCRdb ran MiXCR on the 5' RACE reads and lists one entry per CDR3 protein. The sample lists 35,000 or so distinct CDR3 sequences, 5.5% to 7.5% occurring once. Input material: blood, either unsorted or a sorted T cell fraction (not recorded which). The genes are TRBV20-1 and TRBJ1-1; 8 bases fit TRBD1. This clonotype originated in a male donor with ankylosing spondylitis or in good health (not recorded which). CDR3 sequence (DNA): TGCAGTGCTAGAGACCTAATGTCAGGGGGCTGGACTGAAGCTTTCTTT. Protein: CSARDLMSGGWTEAFF.